A selection of T cell receptor beta chains follows, all from one sample in a study of T cells after yellow fever vaccination. Via MiXCR, TCRdb re-called the 5' RACE reads, giving one row per CDR3 protein. The sample holds around 340,000 distinct CDR3 sequences; 8.7% are singletons and the top ten take roughly 17%. The input for sequencing was PBMCs, taken on the day of the first yellow fever vaccination. The receptors derive from a man between 18 and 29 years old who received the YFV17D yellow fever vaccine. The CDR3 runs from the conserved cysteine through the conserved F or W. A D gene is named only where the DNA matches it firmly. A row's size may be missing; if present it is once, few, many or a size class.

size	V	J	D	CDR3	DNA
NA	TRBV18	TRBJ2-6	TRBD2	CASSRAGPPSGANVLTF	TGTGCCAGCTCACGAGCGGGGCCACCCTCTGGGGCCAACGTCCTGACTTTC
few	TRBV19	TRBJ2-1	TRBD1	CASSRDRFYNEQFF	TGTGCCAGTAGTAGGGACAGGTTCTACAATGAGCAGTTCTTC
NA	TRBV6-2/TRBV6-3	TRBJ2-7	NA	CASKRSTPYEQYF	TGTGCCAGCAAACGGAGTACGCCCTACGAGCAGTACTTC
NA	TRBV12-3/TRBV12-4	TRBJ2-3	TRBD2	CASSLEEGRTSGRNTDTQYF	TGTGCCAGCAGTTTAGAGGAGGGTAGGACTAGCGGGCGAAACACAGATACGCAGTATTTT
few	TRBV12-3/TRBV12-4	TRBJ1-3	NA	CASSLRSGNTIYF	TGTGCCAGCAGTTTGAGATCTGGAAACACCATATATTTT
NA	TRBV27	TRBJ2-2	NA	CASSFLNGSPEGTGELFF	TGTGCCAGCAGTTTTCTGAACGGGTCACCTGAGGGGACCGGGGAGCTGTTTTTT
NA	TRBV14	TRBJ2-7	TRBD2	CASSQDPYGTSGKYEQYF	TGTGCCAGCAGCCAAGATCCCTACGGGACTAGCGGCAAATACGAGCAGTACTTC
few	TRBV7-2	TRBJ2-7	TRBD1	CASSFTGGSAYEQYF	TGTGCCAGCAGCTTTACAGGGGGCTCGGCATACGAGCAGTACTTC
many	TRBV6-6	TRBJ2-7	NA	CASSYGAKFEQYF	TGTGCCAGCAGTTACGGGGCGAAATTCGAGCAGTACTTC
NA	TRBV5-1	TRBJ1-1	NA	CASSLEGNIEAFF	TGCGCCAGCAGCTTGGAGGGTAACATTGAAGCTTTCTTT
NA	TRBV20-1	TRBJ2-7	NA	CSALKPRDKSNEQYF	TGCAGTGCTCTTAAACCCCGGGACAAGTCCAACGAGCAGTACTTC
NA	TRBV7-2	TRBJ2-5	NA	CASRPGGTETQYF	TGTGCCAGCAGGCCGGGGGGCACGGAGACCCAGTACTTC
few	TRBV27	TRBJ2-6	NA	CASGQGSGANVLTF	TGTGCCAGCGGTCAGGGGAGCGGGGCCAACGTCCTGACTTTC
NA	TRBV14	TRBJ1-1	TRBD1	CASSQAPGQGITEAFF	TGTGCCAGCAGCCAAGCTCCGGGACAGGGAATCACTGAAGCTTTCTTT
NA	TRBV2	TRBJ1-5	NA	CASKEGRQPQHF	TGTGCCAGCAAAGAGGGTCGCCAGCCCCAGCATTTT
many	TRBV3-1	TRBJ2-2	TRBD2	CASSPLAGVNTGELFF	TGTGCCAGCAGTCCATTAGCGGGGGTAAACACCGGGGAGCTGTTTTTT
NA	TRBV12-3/TRBV12-4	TRBJ1-4	NA	CASSPRAGATNEKLFF	TGTGCCAGCAGTCCCAGGGCGGGGGCGACTAATGAAAAACTGTTTTTT
NA	TRBV7-9	TRBJ2-3	NA	CASRLQGGDTQYF	TGTGCCAGCAGACTACAGGGGGGGGATACGCAGTATTTT
many	TRBV7-3	TRBJ2-3	TRBD2	CASSLNSRGVRDTQYF	TGTGCCAGCAGCTTAAATTCCCGGGGGGTGAGAGATACGCAGTATTTT
NA	TRBV16	TRBJ1-5	NA	CASSPGTTFRNQPQHF	TGTGCCAGCAGCCCCGGGACAACCTTTCGCAATCAGCCCCAGCATTTT
NA	TRBV25-1	TRBJ2-5	TRBD2	CASSDRGAGGEETQYF	TGTGCCAGCAGTGATCGAGGGGCGGGGGGGGAAGAGACCCAGTACTTC
NA	TRBV20-1	TRBJ1-2	NA	CSAPAIGGYTF	TGCAGTGCCCCAGCCATCGGGGGCTACACCTTC
NA	TRBV2	TRBJ1-4	NA	CAFSRAGQTLATNEKLFF	TGTGCCTTCAGCCGTGCCGGACAAACACTCGCAACTAATGAAAAACTGTTTTTT
many	TRBV9	TRBJ1-5	NA	CASSVEDSQPQHF	TGTGCCAGCAGCGTAGAAGATAGTCAGCCCCAGCATTTT
NA	TRBV4-3	TRBJ2-2	NA	CASSQEWGTGELFF	TGCGCCAGCAGCCAAGAATGGGGGACCGGGGAGCTGTTTTTT
many	TRBV5-1	TRBJ2-1	NA	CASSLSWDLSSYNEQFF	TGCGCCAGCAGCTTGAGCTGGGACCTCAGCTCCTACAATGAGCAGTTCTTC
NA	TRBV5-4	TRBJ2-1	TRBD2	CASSPPGLADYNEQFF	TGTGCCAGCAGCCCTCCGGGACTAGCGGATTACAATGAGCAGTTCTTC
few	TRBV7-3	TRBJ2-3	TRBD1	CASSAGGADTQYF	TGTGCCAGCAGCGCAGGGGGCGCAGATACGCAGTATTTT
NA	TRBV5-1	TRBJ2-3	NA	CASSGRTRDTQYF	TGCGCCAGCAGCGGGAGGACCAGAGATACGCAGTATTTT
NA	TRBV19	TRBJ2-5	TRBD2	CASSRTSGDYETQYF	TGTGCCAGTAGTCGTACTAGCGGGGACTACGAGACCCAGTACTTC
few	TRBV5-1	TRBJ1-4	NA	CASSSTATNEKLFF	TGCGCCAGCAGCTCGACTGCAACTAATGAAAAACTGTTTTTT
NA	TRBV12-3/TRBV12-4	TRBJ2-3	NA	CASSFTGWRDTQYF	TGTGCCAGCAGTTTTACAGGGTGGAGGGATACGCAGTATTTT
NA	TRBV5-6	TRBJ1-1	NA	CASSLVLGPTEAFF	TGTGCCAGCAGCTTGGTTCTTGGCCCTACTGAAGCTTTCTTT
NA	TRBV14	TRBJ1-2	TRBD1	CASSQDLRDRGHRTYGYTF	TGTGCCAGCAGCCAAGATCTAAGGGACAGGGGGCATCGAACCTATGGCTACACCTTC
many	TRBV7-2	TRBJ2-5	NA	CASSLGRWQETQYF	TGTGCCAGCAGCCTTGGACGGTGGCAAGAGACCCAGTACTTC
few	TRBV7-2	TRBJ2-3	TRBD1	CASSLGGAGGIADTQYF	TGTGCCAGCAGCTTAGGGGGGGCAGGGGGCATCGCAGATACGCAGTATTTT
NA	TRBV28	TRBJ1-2	NA	CASRSGQRSGYTF	TGTGCCAGCAGGTCGGGGCAGCGGAGTGGCTACACCTTC
NA	TRBV30	TRBJ1-2	NA	CAWSESGRFDYYGYTF	TGTGCCTGGAGTGAGTCGGGGAGATTCGACTACTATGGCTACACCTTC
few	TRBV11-2	TRBJ2-2	TRBD2	CASSWAGTSGANTGELFF	TGTGCCAGCAGCTGGGCCGGGACTAGCGGCGCGAACACCGGGGAGCTGTTTTTT
NA	TRBV20-1	TRBJ2-3	TRBD2	CSAEYDPSGGPTDSQYF	TGCAGTGCTGAATATGACCCTAGCGGGGGCCCCACAGATTCGCAGTATTTT
NA	TRBV4-3	TRBJ2-6	NA	CASSQEPRSGANVLTF	TGCGCCAGCAGCCAGGAACCGCGATCTGGGGCCAACGTCCTGACTTTC
few	TRBV20-1	TRBJ1-5	NA	CSARPDTSNQPQHF	TGCAGTGCTAGACCGGACACAAGCAATCAGCCCCAGCATTTT
NA	TRBV5-1	TRBJ1-1	NA	CASSDGQLNTEAFF	TGCGCCAGCAGCGACGGGCAGCTGAACACTGAAGCTTTCTTT
many	TRBV5-1	TRBJ2-1	NA	CASSWTTRLNSSYNEQFF	TGCGCCAGCAGCTGGACGACTCGACTAAATAGCTCCTACAATGAGCAGTTCTTC
NA	TRBV9	TRBJ2-2	NA	CASSVAGGPTGELFF	TGTGCCAGCAGCGTAGCGGGGGGCCCCACCGGGGAGCTGTTTTTT